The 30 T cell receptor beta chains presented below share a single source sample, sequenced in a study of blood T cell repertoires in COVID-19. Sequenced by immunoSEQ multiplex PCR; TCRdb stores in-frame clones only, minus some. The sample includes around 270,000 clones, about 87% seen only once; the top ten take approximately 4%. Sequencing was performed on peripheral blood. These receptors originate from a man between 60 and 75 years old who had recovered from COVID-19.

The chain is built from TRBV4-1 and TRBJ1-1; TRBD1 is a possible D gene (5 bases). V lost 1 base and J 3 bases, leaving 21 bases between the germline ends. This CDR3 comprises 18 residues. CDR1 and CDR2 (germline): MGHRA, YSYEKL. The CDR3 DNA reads TGCGCCAGCAGCCAAGCACTCACAGGAGGGCCCCCCTACACTGAAGCTTTCTTT. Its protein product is CASSQALTGGPPYTEAFF.

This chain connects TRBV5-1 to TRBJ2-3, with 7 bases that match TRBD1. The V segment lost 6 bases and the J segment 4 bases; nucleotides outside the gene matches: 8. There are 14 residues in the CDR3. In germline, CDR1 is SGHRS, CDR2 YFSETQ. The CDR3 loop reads CASTLQGTADTQYF. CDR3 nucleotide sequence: TGCGCCAGCACCCTACAGGGGACGGCAGATACGCAGTATTTT. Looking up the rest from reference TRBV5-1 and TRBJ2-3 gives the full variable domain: KAGVTQTPRYLIKTRGQQVTLSCSPISGHRSVSWYQQTPGQGLQFLFEYFSETQRNKGNFPGRFSGRQFSNSRSEMNVSTLELGDSALYLCASTLQGTADTQYFGPGTRLTVL.

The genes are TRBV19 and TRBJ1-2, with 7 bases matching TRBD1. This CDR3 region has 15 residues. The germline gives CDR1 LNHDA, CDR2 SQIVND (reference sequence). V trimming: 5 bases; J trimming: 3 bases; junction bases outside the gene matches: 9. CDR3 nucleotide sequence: TGTGCCAGTAGTTCAGGGACAGCCACCCACTATGGCTACACCTTC. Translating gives CASSSGTATHYGYTF.

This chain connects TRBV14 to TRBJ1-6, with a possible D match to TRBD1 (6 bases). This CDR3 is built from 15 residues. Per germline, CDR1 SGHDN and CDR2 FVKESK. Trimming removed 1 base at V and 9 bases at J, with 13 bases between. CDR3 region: CASSQVTGYGSPLHF. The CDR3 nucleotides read TGTGCCAGCAGCCAAGTTACAGGGTACGGTTCACCCCTCCACTTT.

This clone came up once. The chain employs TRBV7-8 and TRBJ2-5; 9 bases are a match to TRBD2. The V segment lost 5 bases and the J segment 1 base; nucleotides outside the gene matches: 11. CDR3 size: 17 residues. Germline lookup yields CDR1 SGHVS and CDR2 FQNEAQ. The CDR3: CASSARAGGWGQETQYF. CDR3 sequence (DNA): TGTGCCAGCAGCGCACGAGCGGGGGGATGGGGCCAAGAGACCCAGTACTTC.

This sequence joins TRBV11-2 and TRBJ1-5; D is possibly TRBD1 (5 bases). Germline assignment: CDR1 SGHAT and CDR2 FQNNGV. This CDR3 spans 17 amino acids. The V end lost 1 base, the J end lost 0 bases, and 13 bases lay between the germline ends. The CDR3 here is CASSLVRPTDSNQPQHF. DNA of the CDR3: TGTGCCAGCAGCTTAGTTCGCCCGACAGATAGCAATCAGCCCCAGCATTTT.

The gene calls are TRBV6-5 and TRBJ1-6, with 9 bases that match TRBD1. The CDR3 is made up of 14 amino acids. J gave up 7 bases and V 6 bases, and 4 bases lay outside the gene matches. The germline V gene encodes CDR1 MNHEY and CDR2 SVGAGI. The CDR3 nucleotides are TGTGCCAGCAGGGGAGGGACAGGGAATTCACCCCTCCACTTT. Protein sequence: CASRGGTGNSPLHF.

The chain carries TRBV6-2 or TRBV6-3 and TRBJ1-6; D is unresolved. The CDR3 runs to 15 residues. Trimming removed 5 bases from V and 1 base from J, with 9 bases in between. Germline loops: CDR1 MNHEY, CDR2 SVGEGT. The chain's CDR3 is CASSLPGSYNSPLHF. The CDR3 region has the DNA TGTGCCAGCAGTCTCCCGGGGTCCTATAATTCACCCCTCCACTTT.

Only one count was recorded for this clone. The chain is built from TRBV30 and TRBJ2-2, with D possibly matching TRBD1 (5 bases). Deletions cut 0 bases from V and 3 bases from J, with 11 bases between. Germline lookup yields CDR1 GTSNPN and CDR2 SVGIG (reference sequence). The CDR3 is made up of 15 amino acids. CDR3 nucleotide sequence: TGTGCCTGGAGTGTGTGGGGCGCCGACACCGGGGAGCTGTTTTTT. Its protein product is CAWSVWGADTGELFF. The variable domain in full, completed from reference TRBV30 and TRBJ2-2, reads SQTIHQWPATLVQPVGSPLSLECTVEGTSNPNLYWYRQAAGRGLQLLFYSVGIGQISSEVPQNLSASRPQDRQFILSSKKLLLSDSGFYLCAWSVWGADTGELFFGEGSRLTVL.

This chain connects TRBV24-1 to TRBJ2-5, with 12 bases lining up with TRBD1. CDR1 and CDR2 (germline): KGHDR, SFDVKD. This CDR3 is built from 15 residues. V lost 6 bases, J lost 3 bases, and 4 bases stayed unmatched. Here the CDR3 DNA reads TGTGCCACCAGTAAGGGACAGGGGGCGAAAGAGACCCAGTACTTC. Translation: CATSKGQGAKETQYF.

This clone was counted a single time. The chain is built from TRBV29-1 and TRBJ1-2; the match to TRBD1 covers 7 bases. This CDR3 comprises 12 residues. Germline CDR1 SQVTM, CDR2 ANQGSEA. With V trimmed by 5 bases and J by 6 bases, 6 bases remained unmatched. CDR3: CSVPTGDDGYTF. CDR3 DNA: TGCAGCGTTCCCACAGGGGATGATGGCTACACCTTC. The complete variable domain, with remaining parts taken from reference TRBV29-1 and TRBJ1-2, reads SAVISQKPSRDICQRGTSLTIQCQVDSQVTMMFWYRQQPGQSLTLIATANQGSEATYESGFVIDKFPISRPNLTFSTLTVSNMSPEDSSIYLCSVPTGDDGYTFGSGTRLTVV.

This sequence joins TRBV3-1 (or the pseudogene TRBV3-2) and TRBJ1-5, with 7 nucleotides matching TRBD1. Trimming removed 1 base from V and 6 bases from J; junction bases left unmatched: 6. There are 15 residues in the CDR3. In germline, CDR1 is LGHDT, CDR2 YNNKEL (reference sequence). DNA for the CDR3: TGTGCCAGCAGCCAAGTTGACAGGGCCGTTCAGCCCCAGCATTTT. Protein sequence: CASSQVDRAVQPQHF.

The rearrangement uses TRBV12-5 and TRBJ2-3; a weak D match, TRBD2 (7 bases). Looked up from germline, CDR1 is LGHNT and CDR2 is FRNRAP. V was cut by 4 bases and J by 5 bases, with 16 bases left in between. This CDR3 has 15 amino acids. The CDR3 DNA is TGTGCTAGTGGTTCGGGGGGCCTAGGGAAAGATACGCAGTATTTT. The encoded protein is CASGSGGLGKDTQYF. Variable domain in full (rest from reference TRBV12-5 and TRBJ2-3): DARVTQTPRHKVTEMGQEVTMRCQPILGHNTVFWYRQTMMQGLELLAYFRNRAPLDDSGMPKDRFSAEMPDATLATLKIQPSEPRDSAVYFCASGSGGLGKDTQYFGPGTRLTVL.

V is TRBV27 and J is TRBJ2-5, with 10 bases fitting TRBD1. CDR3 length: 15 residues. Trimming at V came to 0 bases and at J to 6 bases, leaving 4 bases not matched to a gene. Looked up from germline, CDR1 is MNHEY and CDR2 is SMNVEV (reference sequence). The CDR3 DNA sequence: TGTGCCAGCAGTTTATCTAGGGACAGGGGACAGACCCAGTACTTC. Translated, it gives CASSLSRDRGQTQYF.

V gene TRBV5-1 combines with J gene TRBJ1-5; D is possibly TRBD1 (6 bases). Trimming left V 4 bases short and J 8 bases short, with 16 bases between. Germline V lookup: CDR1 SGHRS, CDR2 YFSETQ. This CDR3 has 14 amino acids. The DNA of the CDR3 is TGCGCCAGCAGCCTTTCTCCAGGGGAGAAGCCCCAGCATTTT. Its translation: CASSLSPGEKPQHF.

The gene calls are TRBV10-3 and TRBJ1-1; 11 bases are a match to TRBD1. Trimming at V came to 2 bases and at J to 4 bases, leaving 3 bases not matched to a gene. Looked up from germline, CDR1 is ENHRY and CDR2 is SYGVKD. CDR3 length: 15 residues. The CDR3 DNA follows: TGTGCCATCAGTGAGCCAGGGACAGGGGGCACTGAAGCTTTCTTT. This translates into CAISEPGTGGTEAFF.

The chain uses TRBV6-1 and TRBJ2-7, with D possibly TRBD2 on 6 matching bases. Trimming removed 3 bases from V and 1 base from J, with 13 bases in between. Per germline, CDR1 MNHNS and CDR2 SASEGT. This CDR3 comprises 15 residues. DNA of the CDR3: TGTGCCAGCAGTGAGTTTGGGGGGATTTCCTACGAGCAGTACTTC. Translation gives CASSEFGGISYEQYF.

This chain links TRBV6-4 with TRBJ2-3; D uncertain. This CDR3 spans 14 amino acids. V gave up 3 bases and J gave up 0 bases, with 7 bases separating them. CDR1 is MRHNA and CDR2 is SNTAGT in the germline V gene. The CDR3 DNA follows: TGTGCCAGCAGTGAGTCTAGTAGCACAGATACGCAGTATTTT. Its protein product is CASSESSSTDTQYF.

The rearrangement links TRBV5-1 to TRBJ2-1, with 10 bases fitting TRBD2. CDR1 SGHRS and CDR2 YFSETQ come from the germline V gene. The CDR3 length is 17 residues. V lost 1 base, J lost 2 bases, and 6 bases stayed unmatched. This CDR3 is CASSLSQAGGPYNEQFF. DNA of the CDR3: TGCGCCAGCAGCTTGAGTCAAGCGGGGGGGCCCTACAATGAGCAGTTCTTC.

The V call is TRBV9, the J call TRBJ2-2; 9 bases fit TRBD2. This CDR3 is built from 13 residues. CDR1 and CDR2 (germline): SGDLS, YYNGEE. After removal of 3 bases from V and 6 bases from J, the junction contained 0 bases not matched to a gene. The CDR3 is CASSASGAGELFF. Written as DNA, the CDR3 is TGTGCCAGCAGCGCTAGCGGGGCCGGGGAGCTGTTTTTT.

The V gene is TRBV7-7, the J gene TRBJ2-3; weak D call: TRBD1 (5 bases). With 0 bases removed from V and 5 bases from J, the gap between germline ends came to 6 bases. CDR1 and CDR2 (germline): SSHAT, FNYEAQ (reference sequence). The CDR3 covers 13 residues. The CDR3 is CASSLAQGDTQYF. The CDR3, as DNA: TGTGCCAGCAGCTTAGCGCAGGGAGATACGCAGTATTTT.

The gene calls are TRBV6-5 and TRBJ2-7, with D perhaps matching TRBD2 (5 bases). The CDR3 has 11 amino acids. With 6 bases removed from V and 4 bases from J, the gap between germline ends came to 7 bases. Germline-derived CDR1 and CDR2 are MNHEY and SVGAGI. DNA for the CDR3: TGTGCCAGCAGGGAGGCGTACGAGCAGTACTTC. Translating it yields CASREAYEQYF.

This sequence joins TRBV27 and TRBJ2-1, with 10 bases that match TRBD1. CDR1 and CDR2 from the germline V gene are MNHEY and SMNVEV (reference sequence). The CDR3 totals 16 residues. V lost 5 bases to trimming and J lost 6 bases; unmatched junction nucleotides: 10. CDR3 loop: CASSGVGTGEGNEQFF. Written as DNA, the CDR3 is TGTGCCAGCAGTGGGGTTGGGACAGGGGAGGGCAATGAGCAGTTCTTC.

The CDR3 bases are TGTGCCAGCAGCCCCCAAGACAGGGGAAACACCATATATTTT. The encoded protein is CASSPQDRGNTIYF. V usage is TRBV9 and J usage is TRBJ1-3, with D possibly matching TRBD1 (6 bases). This CDR3 is 14 amino acids long. CDR1 is SGDLS and CDR2 is YYNGEE in the germline V gene. V was clipped by 4 bases and J by 4 bases, with 12 bases between them.

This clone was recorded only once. Here the CDR3 DNA reads TGTGCCAGTAGTAGCTCAGGGGGAGCAGATACGCAGTATTTT. This translates into CASSSSGGADTQYF. The V and J genes are TRBV19 and TRBJ2-3, with 7 nucleotides matching TRBD1. Per the germline V gene, CDR1 is LNHDA and CDR2 is SQIVND (reference sequence). V dropped 4 bases and J dropped 4; count of bases not matched to a gene: 5. The CDR3 totals 14 residues.

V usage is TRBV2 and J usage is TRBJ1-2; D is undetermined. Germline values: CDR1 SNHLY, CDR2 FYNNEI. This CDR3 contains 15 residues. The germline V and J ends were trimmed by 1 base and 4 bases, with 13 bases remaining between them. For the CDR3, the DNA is TGTGCCAGCAGTGAAGGGAGTTTAGCTGCCTATGGCTACACCTTC. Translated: CASSEGSLAAYGYTF.

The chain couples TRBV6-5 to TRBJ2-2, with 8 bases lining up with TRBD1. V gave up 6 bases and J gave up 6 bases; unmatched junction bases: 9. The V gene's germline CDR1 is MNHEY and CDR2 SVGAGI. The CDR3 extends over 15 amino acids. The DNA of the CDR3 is TGTGCCAGCAGACCACCGGGACAGGTTGCCGGGGAGCTGTTTTTT. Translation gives CASRPPGQVAGELFF.

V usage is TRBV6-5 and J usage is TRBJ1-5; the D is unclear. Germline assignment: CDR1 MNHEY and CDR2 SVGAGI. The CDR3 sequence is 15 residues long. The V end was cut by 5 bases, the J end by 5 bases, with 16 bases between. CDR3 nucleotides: TGTGCCAGCAGTCAGACAACGGGGATGCATCAGCCCCAGCATTTT. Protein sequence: CASSQTTGMHQPQHF.

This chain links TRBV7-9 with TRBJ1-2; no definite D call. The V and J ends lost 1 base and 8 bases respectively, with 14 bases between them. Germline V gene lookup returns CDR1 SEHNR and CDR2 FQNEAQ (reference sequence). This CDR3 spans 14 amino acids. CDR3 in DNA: TGTGCCAGCAGCTTAGTATCCACTAATACAGGCTACACCTTC. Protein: CASSLVSTNTGYTF.

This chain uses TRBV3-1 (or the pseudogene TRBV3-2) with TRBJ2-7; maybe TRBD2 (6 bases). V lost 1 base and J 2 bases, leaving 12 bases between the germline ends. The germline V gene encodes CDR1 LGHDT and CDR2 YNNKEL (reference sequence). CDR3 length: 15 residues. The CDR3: CASSQGGDFAYEQYF. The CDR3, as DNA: TGTGCCAGCAGCCAAGGAGGGGACTTTGCCTACGAGCAGTACTTC.